This T cell receptor (beta chain) emerged from a study of T cells in Graves' hyperthyroidism and ophthalmopathy. This CDR3 is built from 15 residues. V lost 7 bases to trimming and J lost 4 bases, with 20 bases between them. Germline lookup yields CDR1 MNHEY and CDR2 SMNVEV (reference sequence). Fresh peripheral blood, about 9.9 ml, yielded the PBMCs. The table lists this clonotype with many counts. RNA transcripts provided the source from which TCR beta CDR3 regions were amplified. HTBI primers were used for first-round RT-PCR of the TCR CDR3. TCRdb independently ran MiXCR on the multiplex PCR reads; one entry per CDR3 protein. This sample has about 280,000 distinct CDR3 sequences, with less than 30% found just once.

This chain uses TRBV27 with TRBJ2-7; perhaps TRBD2 as D (5 bases). This clonotype was obtained from a man aged 40-49 years with Graves' hyperthyroidism that later progressed to Graves' ophthalmopathy. Sequencing used blood. CDR3 coding DNA: TGTGCCAGCAAAAAGGCGGGTACGAGATTTTACGAGCAGTACTTC. This sequence encodes CASKKAGTRFYEQYF.